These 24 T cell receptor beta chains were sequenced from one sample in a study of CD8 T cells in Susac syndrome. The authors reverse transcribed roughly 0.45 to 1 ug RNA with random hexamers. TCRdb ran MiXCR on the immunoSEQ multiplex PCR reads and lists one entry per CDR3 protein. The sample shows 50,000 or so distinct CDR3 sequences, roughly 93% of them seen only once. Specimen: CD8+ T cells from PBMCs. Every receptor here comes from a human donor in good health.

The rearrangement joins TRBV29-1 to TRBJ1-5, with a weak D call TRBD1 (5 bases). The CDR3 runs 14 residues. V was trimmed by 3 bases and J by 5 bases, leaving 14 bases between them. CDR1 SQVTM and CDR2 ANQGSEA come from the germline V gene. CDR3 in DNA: TGCAGCGTTGAGGGGGGTCGGGCGGATCAGCCCCAGCATTTT. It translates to CSVEGGRADQPQHF.

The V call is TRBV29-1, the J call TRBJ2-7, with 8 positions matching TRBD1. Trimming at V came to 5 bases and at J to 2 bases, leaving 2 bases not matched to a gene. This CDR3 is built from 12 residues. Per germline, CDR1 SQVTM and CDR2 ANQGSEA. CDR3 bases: TGCAGCGTTAAACAGGGGGCCTACGAGCAGTACTTC. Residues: CSVKQGAYEQYF.

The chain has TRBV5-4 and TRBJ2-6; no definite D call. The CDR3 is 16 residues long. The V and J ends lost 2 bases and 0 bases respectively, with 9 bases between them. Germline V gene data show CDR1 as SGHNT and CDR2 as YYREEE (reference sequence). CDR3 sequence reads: CASSLRYFSGANVLTF. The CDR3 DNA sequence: TGTGCCAGCAGCTTACGCTACTTCTCTGGGGCCAACGTCCTGACTTTC.

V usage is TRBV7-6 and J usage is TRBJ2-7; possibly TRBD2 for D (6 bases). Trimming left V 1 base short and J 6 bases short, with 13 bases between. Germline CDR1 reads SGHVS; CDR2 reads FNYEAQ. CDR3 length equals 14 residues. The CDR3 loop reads CASSLEIGTLEQYF. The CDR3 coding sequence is TGTGCCAGCAGCTTAGAGATAGGGACTCTCGAGCAGTACTTC.

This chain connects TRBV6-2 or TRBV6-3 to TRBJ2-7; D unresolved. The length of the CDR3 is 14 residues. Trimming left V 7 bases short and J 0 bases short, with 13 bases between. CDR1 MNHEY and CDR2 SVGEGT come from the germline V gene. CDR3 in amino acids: CASTLQWASYEQYF. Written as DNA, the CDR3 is TGTGCCAGCACCTTACAGTGGGCCTCCTACGAGCAGTACTTC.

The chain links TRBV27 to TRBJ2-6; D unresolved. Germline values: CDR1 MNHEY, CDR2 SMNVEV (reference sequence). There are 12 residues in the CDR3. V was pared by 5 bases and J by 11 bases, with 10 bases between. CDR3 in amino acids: CASSGPPHVLTF. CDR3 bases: TGTGCCAGCAGTGGGCCGCCCCACGTCCTGACTTTC.

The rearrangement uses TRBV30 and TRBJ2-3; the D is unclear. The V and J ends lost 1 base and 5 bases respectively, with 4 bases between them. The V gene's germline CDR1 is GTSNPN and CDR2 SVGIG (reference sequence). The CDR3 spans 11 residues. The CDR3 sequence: CAWSERDTQYF. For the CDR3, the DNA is TGTGCCTGGAGTGAACGAGATACGCAGTATTTT.

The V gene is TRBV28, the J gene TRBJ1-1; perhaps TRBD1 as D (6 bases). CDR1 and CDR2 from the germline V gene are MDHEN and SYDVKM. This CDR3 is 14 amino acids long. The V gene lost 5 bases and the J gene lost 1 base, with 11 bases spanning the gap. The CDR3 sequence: CASSLGQRNTEAFF. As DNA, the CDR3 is TGTGCCAGCAGTCTAGGACAGCGGAACACTGAAGCTTTCTTT.

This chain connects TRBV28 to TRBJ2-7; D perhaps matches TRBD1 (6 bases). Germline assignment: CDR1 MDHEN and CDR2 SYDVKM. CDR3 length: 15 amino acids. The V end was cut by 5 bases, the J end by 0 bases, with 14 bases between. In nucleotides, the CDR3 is TGTGCCAGCAGTCACAACGAGGACAGCTCCTACGAGCAGTACTTC. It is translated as CASSHNEDSSYEQYF.

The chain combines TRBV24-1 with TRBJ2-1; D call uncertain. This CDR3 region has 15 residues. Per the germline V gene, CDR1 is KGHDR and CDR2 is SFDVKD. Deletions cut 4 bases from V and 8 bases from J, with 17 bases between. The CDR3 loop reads CATSDPRSRHDEQFF. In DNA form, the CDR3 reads TGTGCCACCAGTGACCCCAGATCGAGACATGATGAGCAGTTCTTC.

This chain's CDR3 is CASSRLAGAGTGELFF. The CDR3 nucleotides are TGTGCCAGCAGTCGTCTAGCGGGAGCGGGCACCGGGGAGCTGTTTTTT. The rearrangement uses TRBV7-6 and TRBJ2-2, with TRBD2 matching 10 bases. V lost 6 bases, J lost 4 bases, and 8 bases stayed unmatched. The CDR3 runs 16 residues. CDR1 and CDR2 (germline): SGHVS, FNYEAQ.

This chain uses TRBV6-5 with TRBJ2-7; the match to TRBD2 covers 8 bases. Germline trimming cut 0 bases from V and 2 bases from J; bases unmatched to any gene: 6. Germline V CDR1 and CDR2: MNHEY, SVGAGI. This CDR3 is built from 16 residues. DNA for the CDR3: TGTGCCAGCAGTTACTCGCCAGCGGGAGAGACCTACGAGCAGTACTTC. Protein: CASSYSPAGETYEQYF.

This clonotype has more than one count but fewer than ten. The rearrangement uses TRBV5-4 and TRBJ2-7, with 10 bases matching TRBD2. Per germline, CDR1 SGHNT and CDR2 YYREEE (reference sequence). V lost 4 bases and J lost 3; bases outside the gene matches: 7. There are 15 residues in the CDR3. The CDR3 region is CASSTTSGVFYEQYF. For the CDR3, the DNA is TGTGCCAGCAGCACCACTAGCGGGGTGTTCTACGAGCAGTACTTC.

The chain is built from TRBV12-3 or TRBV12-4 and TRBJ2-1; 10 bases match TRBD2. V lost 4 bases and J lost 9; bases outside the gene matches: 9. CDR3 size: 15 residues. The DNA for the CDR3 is TGTGCCAGCAGTTCCCTAGCGGGAGAACGCAGTGAGCAGTTCTTC. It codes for CASSSLAGERSEQFF.

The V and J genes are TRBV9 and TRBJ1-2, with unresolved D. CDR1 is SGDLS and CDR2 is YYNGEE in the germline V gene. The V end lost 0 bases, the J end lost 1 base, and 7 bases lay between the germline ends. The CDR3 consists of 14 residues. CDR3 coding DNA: TGTGCCAGCAGCGTAGGAGATAGTAACTATGGCTACACCTTC. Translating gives CASSVGDSNYGYTF.

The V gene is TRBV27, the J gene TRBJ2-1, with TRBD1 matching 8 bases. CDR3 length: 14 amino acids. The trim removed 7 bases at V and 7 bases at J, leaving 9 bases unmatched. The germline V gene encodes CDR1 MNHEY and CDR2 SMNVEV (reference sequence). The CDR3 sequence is CASTLQGAGNEQFF. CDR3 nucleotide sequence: TGTGCCAGCACCCTCCAGGGGGCTGGGAATGAGCAGTTCTTC.

CDR3: CASSSRGLAGSLVVEQYF. CDR3 DNA sequence: TGTGCCAGCAGCTCCAGGGGACTAGCGGGATCCCTCGTGGTCGAGCAGTACTTC. V usage is TRBV7-9 and J usage is TRBJ2-7, with 13 positions matching TRBD2. The length of the CDR3 is 18 residues. After removal of 4 bases from V and 6 bases from J, the junction contained 15 bases not matched to a gene. Germline assignment: CDR1 SEHNR and CDR2 FQNEAQ (reference sequence).

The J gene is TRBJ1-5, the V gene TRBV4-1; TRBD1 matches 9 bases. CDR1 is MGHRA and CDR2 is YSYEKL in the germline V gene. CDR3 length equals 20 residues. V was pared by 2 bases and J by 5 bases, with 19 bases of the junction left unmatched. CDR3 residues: CASSQRYGQGLMGLYQPQHF. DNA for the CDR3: TGCGCCAGCAGCCAACGATACGGACAGGGGTTAATGGGTTTATATCAGCCCCAGCATTTT.

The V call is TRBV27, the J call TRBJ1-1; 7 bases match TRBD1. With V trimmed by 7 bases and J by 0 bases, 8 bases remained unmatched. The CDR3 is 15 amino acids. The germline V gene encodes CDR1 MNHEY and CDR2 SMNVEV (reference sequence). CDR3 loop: CASNQGGIVNTEAFF. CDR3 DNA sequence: TGTGCCAGCAATCAGGGGGGGATAGTGAACACTGAAGCTTTCTTT.

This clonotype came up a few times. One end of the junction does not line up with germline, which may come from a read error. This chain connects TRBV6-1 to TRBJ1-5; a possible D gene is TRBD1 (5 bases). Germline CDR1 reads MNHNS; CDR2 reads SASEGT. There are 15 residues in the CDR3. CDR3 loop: CAISEVLTDNQPQHF. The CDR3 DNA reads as TGTGCCATCAGTGAGGTTTTGACAGATAATCAGCCCCAGCATTTT.

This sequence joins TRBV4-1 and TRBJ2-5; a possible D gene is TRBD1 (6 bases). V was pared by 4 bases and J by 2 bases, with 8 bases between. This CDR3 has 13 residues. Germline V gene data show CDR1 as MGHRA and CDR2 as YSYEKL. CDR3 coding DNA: TGCGCCAGCAGCCGAAGGGGGCAAGAGACCCAGTACTTC. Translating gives CASSRRGQETQYF.

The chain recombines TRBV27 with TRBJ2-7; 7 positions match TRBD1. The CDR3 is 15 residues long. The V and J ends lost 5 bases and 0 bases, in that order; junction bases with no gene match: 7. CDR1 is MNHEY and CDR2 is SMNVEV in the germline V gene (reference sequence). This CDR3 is CASSPTRDSSYEQYF. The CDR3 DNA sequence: TGTGCCAGCAGTCCAACCCGGGACAGCTCCTACGAGCAGTACTTC.

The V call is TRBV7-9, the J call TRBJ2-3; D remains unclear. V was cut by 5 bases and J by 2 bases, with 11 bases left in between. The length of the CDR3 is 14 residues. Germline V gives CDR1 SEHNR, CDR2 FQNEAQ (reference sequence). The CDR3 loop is CASSPFGDTDTQYF. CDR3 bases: TGTGCCAGCAGCCCCTTTGGCGACACAGATACGCAGTATTTT.

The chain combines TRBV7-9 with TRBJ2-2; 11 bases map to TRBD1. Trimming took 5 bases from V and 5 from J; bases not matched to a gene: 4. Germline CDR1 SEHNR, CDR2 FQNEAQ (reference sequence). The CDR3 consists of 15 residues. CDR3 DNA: TGTGCCAGCAGCGACCGGGACAGGGGGACCGGGGAGCTGTTTTTT. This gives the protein CASSDRDRGTGELFF.